This is a list of T cell receptor beta chains from one sample in a study of blood T cell repertoires in COVID-19. The protocol was immunoSEQ multiplex PCR, while the TCRdb copy is restricted to in-frame clones and leaves out a portion. The sample contains around 250,000 clones, roughly 86% of which appear only once. The sequencing input was peripheral blood. The origin of the receptors is a woman aged 80 or over with COVID-19, enrolled during active disease. The CDR3 runs from the conserved cysteine through the conserved F or W. D genes are given only for firm matches. Only some rows state a clone size, as once, few, many or a class for expanded clones.

J,V,size,D,CDR3,DNA
TRBJ1-2,TRBV6-5,.,.,CASSYSKEGRSGYTF,TGTGCCAGCAGTTACTCGAAGGAGGGTCGATCCGGCTACACCTTC
TRBJ2-3,TRBV30,.,TRBD2,CAWGERGGPGDTQYF,TGTGCCTGGGGAGAGCGGGGGGGCCCGGGGGATACGCAGTATTTT
TRBJ1-2,TRBV5-4,.,.,CASSFGQVYGYTF,TGTGCCAGCAGCTTCGGCCAGGTCTATGGCTACACCTTC
TRBJ1-3,TRBV5-8,.,.,CASSLVVGNTIYF,TGTGCCAGCAGCCTTGTCGTCGGAAACACCATATATTTT
TRBJ1-2,TRBV6-5,.,.,CASSYDGNYGYTF,TGTGCCAGCAGTTACGACGGGAACTATGGCTACACCTTC
TRBJ2-5,TRBV19,.,.,CASRMGARYPETQYF,TGTGCCAGTAGAATGGGGGCGCGGTATCCAGAGACCCAGTACTTC
TRBJ2-1,TRBV19,.,TRBD1,CASSRQGAGSYNEQFF,TGTGCCAGTAGTAGACAGGGGGCGGGATCCTACAATGAGCAGTTCTTC
TRBJ1-5,TRBV4-1,few,.,CASSQDGVSGQPQHF,TGCGCCAGCAGCCAAGACGGGGTAAGCGGTCAGCCCCAGCATTTT
TRBJ2-1,TRBV27,.,TRBD2,CASSLSGGGAYNEQFF,TGTGCCAGCAGTTTATCAGGCGGGGGGGCCTACAATGAGCAGTTCTTC
TRBJ2-7,TRBV12-5,once,.,CASGLGGEQYF,TGTGCTAGTGGTTTAGGGGGAGAGCAGTACTTC
TRBJ2-7,TRBV5-1,.,.,CASSLETAYEQYF,TGCGCCAGCAGCTTGGAGACAGCGTACGAGCAGTACTTC
TRBJ1-1,TRBV19,.,.,CASSKQGRAEAFF,TGTGCCAGTAGTAAACAGGGACGCGCTGAAGCTTTCTTT
TRBJ1-1,TRBV7-9,.,TRBD1,CASSLTGGWAEAFF,TGTGCCAGCAGCCTTACAGGGGGCTGGGCTGAAGCTTTCTTT
TRBJ1-5,TRBV5-4,.,.,CASSLAGQVGPQHF,TGTGCCAGCAGCTTGGCCGGTCAAGTCGGGCCCCAGCATTTT
TRBJ1-4,TRBV2,few,.,CASKQTGTNEKLFF,TGTGCCAGTAAGCAGACAGGAACTAATGAAAAACTGTTTTTT
TRBJ2-1,TRBV28,.,TRBD2,CASSQLSGGGLNEQFF,TGTGCCAGCAGCCAACTTAGCGGGGGGGGTCTCAATGAGCAGTTCTTC
TRBJ1-2,TRBV21-1,.,.,CASSAGQLRNYGYTF,TGTGCCAGCAGCGCCGGACAGCTCAGGAACTATGGCTACACCTTC
TRBJ1-6,TRBV28,.,TRBD1,CASSPPGQGVNNSPLHF,TGTGCCAGCAGTCCGCCCGGACAGGGAGTCAATAATTCACCCCTCCACTTT
TRBJ1-3,TRBV18,.,TRBD1,CASSSLEGQGTGNTIYF,TGTGCCAGCTCTTCCCTCGAGGGACAGGGAACTGGAAACACCATATATTTT